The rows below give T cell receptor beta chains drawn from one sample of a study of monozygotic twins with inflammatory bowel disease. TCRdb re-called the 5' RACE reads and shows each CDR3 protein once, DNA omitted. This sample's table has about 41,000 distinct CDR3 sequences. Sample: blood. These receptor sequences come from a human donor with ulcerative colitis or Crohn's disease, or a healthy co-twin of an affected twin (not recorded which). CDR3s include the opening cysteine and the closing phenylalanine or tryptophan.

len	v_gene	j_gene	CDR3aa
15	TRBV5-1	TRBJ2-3	CASSLWTSGADTQYF
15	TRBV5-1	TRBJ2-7	CASSLGTGGGYEQYF
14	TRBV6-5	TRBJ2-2	CASSYSQGTGELFF
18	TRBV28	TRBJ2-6	CASSLLLFKGSGANVLTF
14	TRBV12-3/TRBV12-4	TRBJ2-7	CASSPGQGVYEQYF
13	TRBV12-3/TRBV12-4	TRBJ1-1	CASSPTRKGMAFF
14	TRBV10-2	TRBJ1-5	CASSESGGFQPQHF
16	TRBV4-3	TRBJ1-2	CASSQDQGAAGYGYTF
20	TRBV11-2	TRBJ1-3	CASSSWRDRGLVYSGNTIYF
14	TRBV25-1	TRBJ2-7	CASSSSRGSYEQYF
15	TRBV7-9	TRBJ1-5	CASSLVGNSNQPQHF
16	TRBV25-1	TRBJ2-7	CASSEWGSGREGEQYF
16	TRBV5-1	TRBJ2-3	CASSGTSGSGADTQYF
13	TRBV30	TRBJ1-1	CAWSEGMNTEAFF
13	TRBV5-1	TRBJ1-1	CASSPGGWTEAFF
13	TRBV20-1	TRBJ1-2	CSARGGGDYGYTF
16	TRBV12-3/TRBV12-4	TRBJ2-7	CASSREGGRSPYEQYF
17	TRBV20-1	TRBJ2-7	CSARVGRDAARWYEQYF
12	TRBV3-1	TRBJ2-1	CASSIRGLEQFF
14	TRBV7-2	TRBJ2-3	CASSPEGSTDTQYF
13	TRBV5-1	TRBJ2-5	CASSMFFQETQYF
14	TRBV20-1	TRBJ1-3	CSARDLETGNTIYF
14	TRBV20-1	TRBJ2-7	CSAVRTRATYEQYF
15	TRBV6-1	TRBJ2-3	CASIIREINPDTQYF
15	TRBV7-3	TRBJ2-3	CASSPGGAGSDTQYF
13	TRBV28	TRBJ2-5	CAIGRQGRETQYF
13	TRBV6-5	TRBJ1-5	CASSQTGYEPQHF
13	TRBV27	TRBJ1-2	CASSEWTGDGYTF
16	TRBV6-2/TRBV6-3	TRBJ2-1	CASSWDGRKDNNEQFF
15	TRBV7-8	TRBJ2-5	CASSQGTGGRETQYF
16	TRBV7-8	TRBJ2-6	CASSFDRVPGANVLTF
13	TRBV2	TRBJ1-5	CASSEPFIMDQHF
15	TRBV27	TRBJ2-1	CASSLSSGAYNEQFF
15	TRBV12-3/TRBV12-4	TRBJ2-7	CASSLALGVPYEQYF
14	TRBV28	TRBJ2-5	CASSLGGAQETQYF
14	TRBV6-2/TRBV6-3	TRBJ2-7	CATSSGLPRVEQYF
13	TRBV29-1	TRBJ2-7	CSVGGLLTYEQYF
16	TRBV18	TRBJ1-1	CASSPRTGSLVTEAFF
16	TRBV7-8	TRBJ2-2	CASKKRGPEDTGELFF
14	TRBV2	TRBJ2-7	CASSEGQDIYEQYF
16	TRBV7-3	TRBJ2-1	CASSLKSRAYYNEQFF
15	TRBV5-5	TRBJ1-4	CASSKDPGGGEKLFF
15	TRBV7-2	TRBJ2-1	CASSSRDRVNNEQFF
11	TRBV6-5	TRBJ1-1	CASSQGAEAFF
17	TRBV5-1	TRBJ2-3	CASSLAGTSGATDTQYF
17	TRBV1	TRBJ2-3	CTSSQEGRRGFTDTQYF
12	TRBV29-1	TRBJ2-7	CSATGNINEQYF
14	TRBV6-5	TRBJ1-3	CASSYRRAGNTIYF
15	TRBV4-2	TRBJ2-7	CASSLGLASSYEQYF
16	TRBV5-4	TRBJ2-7	CASSLAPGQGRYEQYF
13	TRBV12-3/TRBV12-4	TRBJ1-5	CASTSLGGQPQHF
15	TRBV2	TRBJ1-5	CASSFDRGLDQPQHF
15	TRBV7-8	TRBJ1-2	CASSLDGRTNYGYTF
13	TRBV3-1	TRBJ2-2	CASSQGEYSQLFF